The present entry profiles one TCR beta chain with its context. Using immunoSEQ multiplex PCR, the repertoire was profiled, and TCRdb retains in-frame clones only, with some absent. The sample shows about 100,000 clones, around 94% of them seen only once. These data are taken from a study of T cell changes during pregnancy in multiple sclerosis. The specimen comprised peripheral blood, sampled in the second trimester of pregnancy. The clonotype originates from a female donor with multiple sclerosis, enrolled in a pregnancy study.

The CDR3 sequence is CAISESAGANQPQHF. CDR3 in DNA: TGTGCCATCAGTGAGTCGGCAGGGGCGAATCAGCCCCAGCATTTT. The chain uses TRBV10-3 and TRBJ1-5; D might be TRBD1 (6 bases). V lost 0 bases to trimming and J lost 4 bases, with 10 bases between them. Germline V gene lookup returns CDR1 ENHRY and CDR2 SYGVKD. This CDR3 comprises 15 residues.